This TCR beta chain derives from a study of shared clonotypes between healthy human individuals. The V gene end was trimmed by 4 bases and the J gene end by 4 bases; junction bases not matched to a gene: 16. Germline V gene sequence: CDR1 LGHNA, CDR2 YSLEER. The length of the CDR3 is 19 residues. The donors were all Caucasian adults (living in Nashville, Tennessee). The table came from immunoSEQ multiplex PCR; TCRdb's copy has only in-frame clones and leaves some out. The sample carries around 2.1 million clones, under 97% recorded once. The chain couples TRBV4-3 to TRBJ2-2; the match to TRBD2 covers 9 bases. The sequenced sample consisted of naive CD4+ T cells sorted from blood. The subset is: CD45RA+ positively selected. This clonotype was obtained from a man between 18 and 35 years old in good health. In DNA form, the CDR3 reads TGCGCCAGCAGCCTAAGCCTAGCGGGGAGGGCCGATACCACCGGGGAGCTGTTTTTT. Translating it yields CASSLSLAGRADTTGELFF.